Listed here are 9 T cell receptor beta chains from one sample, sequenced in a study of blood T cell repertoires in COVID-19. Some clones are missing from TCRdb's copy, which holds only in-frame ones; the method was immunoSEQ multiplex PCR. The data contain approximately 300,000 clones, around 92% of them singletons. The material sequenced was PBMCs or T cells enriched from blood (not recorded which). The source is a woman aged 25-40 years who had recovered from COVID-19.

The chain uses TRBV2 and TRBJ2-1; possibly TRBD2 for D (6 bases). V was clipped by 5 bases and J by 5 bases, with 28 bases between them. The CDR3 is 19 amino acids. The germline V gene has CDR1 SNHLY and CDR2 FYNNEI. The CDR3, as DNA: TGTGCCAGCAGTACTCCATTAGGGACTCGAGATAGGAGAGACAATGAGCAGTTCTTC. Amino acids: CASSTPLGTRDRRDNEQFF. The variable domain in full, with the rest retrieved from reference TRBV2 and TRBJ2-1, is EPEVTQTPSHQVTQMGQEVILRCVPISNHLYFYWYRQILGQKVEFLVSFYNNEISEKSEIFDDQFSVERPDGSNFTLKIRSTKLEDSAMYFCASSTPLGTRDRRDNEQFFGPGTRLTVL.

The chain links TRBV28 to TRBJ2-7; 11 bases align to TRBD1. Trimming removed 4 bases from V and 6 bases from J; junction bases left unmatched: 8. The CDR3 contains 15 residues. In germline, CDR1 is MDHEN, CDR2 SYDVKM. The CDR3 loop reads CASSSIGQGAVEQYF. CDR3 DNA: TGTGCCAGCAGTTCTATCGGACAGGGGGCCGTCGAGCAGTACTTC.

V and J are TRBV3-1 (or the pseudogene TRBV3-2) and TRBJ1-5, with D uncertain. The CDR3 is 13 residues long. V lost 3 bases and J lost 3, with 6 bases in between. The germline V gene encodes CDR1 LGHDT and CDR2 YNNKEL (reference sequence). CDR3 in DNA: TGTGCCAGCAGCCAGGGCCTCAATCAGCCCCAGCATTTT. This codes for CASSQGLNQPQHF.

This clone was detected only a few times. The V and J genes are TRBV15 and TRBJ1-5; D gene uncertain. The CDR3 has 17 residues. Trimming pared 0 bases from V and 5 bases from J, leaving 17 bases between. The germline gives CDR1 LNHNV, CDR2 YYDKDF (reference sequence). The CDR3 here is CATSRDQWRADDQPQHF. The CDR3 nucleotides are TGTGCCACCAGCAGAGATCAATGGAGGGCTGATGATCAGCCCCAGCATTTT.

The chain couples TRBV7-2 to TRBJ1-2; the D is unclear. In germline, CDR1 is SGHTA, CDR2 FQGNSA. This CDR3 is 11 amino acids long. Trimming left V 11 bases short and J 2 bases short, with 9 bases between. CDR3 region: CAGFRNYGYTF. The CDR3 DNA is TGTGCCGGATTCAGGAACTATGGCTACACCTTC. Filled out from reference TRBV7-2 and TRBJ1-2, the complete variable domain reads GAGVSQSPSNKVTEKGKDVELRCDPISGHTALYWYRQSLGQGLEFLIYFQGNSAPDKSGLPSDRFSAERTGGSVSTLTIQRTQQEDSAVYLCAGFRNYGYTFGSGTRLTVV.

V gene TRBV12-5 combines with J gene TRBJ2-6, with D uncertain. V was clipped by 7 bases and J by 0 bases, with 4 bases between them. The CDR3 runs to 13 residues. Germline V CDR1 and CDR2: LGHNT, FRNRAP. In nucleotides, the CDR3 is TGTGCTAGTGCCGTCTCTGGGGCCAACGTCCTGACTTTC. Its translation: CASAVSGANVLTF. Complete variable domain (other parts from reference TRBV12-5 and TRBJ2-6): DARVTQTPRHKVTEMGQEVTMRCQPILGHNTVFWYRQTMMQGLELLAYFRNRAPLDDSGMPKDRFSAEMPDATLATLKIQPSEPRDSAVYFCASAVSGANVLTFGAGSRLTVL.

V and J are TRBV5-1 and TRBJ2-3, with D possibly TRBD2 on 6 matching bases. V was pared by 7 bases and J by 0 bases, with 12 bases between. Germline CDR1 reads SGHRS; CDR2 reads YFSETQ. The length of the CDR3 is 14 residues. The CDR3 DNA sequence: TGCGCCAGCCGCGGTGGGACTAGCACAGATACGCAGTATTTT. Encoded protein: CASRGGTSTDTQYF.

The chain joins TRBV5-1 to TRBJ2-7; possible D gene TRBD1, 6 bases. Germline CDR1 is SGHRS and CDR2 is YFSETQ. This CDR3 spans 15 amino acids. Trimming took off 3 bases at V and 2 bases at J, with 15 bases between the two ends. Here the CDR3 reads CASSSGTSQTYEQYF. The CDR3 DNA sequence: TGCGCCAGCAGCTCGGGGACATCGCAGACCTACGAGCAGTACTTC. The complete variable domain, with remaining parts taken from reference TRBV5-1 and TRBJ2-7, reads KAGVTQTPRYLIKTRGQQVTLSCSPISGHRSVSWYQQTPGQGLQFLFEYFSETQRNKGNFPGRFSGRQFSNSRSEMNVSTLELGDSALYLCASSSGTSQTYEQYFGPGTRLTVT.

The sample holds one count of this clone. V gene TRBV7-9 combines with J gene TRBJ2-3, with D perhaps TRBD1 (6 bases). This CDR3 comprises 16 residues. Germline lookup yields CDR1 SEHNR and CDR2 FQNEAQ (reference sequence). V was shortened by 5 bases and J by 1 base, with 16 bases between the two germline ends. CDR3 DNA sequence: TGTGCCAGCAGCACAGAGGGGCAGGGGCGCACAGATACGCAGTATTTT. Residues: CASSTEGQGRTDTQYF.